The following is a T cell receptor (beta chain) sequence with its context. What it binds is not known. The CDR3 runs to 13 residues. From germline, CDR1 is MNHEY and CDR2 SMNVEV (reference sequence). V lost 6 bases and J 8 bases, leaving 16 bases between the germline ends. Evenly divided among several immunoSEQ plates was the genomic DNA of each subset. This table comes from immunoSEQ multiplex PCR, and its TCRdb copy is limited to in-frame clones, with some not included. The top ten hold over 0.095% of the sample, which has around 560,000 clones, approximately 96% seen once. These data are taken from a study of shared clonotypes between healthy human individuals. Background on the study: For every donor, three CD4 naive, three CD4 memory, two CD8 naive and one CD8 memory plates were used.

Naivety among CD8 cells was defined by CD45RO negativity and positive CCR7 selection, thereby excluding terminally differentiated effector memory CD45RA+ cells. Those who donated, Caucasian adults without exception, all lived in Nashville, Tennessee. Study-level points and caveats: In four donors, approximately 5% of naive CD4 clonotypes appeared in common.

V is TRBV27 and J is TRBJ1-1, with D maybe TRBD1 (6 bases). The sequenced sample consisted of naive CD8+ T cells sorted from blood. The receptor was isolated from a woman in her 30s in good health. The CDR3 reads CASSMDRGVEAFF. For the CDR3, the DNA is TGTGCCAGCAGCATGGACAGAGGGGTCGAAGCTTTCTTT.